This TCR beta chain was obtained from a study of T cell responses to AZD1222 COVID-19 vaccine. The V gene's germline CDR1 is SQVTM and CDR2 ANQGSEA. The CDR3 sequence is 12 residues long. V was cut by 4 bases and J by 4 bases, with 11 bases left in between. Study-level findings and limits: The peak T cell response came first, and repertoires were sampled only after it. Spike-specific TCR breadth and depth both grew after two AZD1222 doses.

This table comes from immunoSEQ multiplex PCR, and its TCRdb copy is limited to in-frame clones, with some not included. The profile shows about 100,000 clones, 88% of them singletons. In regard to this clone: Its cognate antigen is unknown.

This sample comprised peripheral blood, obtained on day 0 of AZD1222 vaccination. The TCR originated in an adult in good health. This chain connects TRBV29-1 to TRBJ2-7; D not resolved. CDR3 residues: CSVAPERYEQYF. As DNA, the CDR3 is TGCAGCGTTGCTCCGGAGAGGTACGAGCAGTACTTC.